The 5 T cell receptor beta chains below all came from one sample that was sequenced in a study of blood T cell repertoires in COVID-19. TCRdb's copy holds only in-frame clones and misses some; the assay was immunoSEQ multiplex PCR. The sample lists some 70,000 clones; more than 70% were seen once. Sequenced: peripheral blood. The receptors come from a woman between 65 and 79 years old with acute or convalescent COVID-19.

The chain is built from TRBV6-2 or TRBV6-3 and TRBJ1-5, with 7 bases lining up with TRBD1. The CDR3 runs 13 residues. Germline loops: CDR1 MNHEY, CDR2 SVGEGT. The trim removed 5 bases at V and 7 bases at J, leaving 5 bases unmatched. The CDR3 nucleotides read TGTGCCAGCAGTCCAGGGGGTTTGCAGCCCCAGCATTTT. Translating gives CASSPGGLQPQHF.

This clone appeared once. This chain links TRBV7-9 with TRBJ2-3; D unresolved. V was trimmed by 5 bases and J by 2 bases, leaving 11 bases between them. The V gene's germline CDR1 is SEHNR and CDR2 FQNEAQ (reference sequence). The CDR3 is 14 residues long. DNA for the CDR3: TGTGCCAGCAGCGCTCGAGTCTCCACAGATACGCAGTATTTT. This gives the protein CASSARVSTDTQYF.

The chain couples TRBV5-5 to TRBJ2-7; D gene ambiguous. There are 12 residues in the CDR3. Deletions cut 2 bases from V and 3 bases from J, with 6 bases between. CDR1 SGHKS and CDR2 YYEKEE come from the germline V gene (reference sequence). The CDR3 region is CASSFQNYEQYF. The CDR3 DNA sequence: TGTGCCAGCAGCTTCCAGAACTACGAGCAGTACTTC. The full variable domain, its missing parts supplied by reference TRBV5-5 and TRBJ2-7, is DAGVTQSPTHLIKTRGQQVTLRCSPISGHKSVSWYQQVLGQGPQFIFQYYEKEERGRGNFPDRFSARQFPNYSSELNVNALLLGDSALYLCASSFQNYEQYFGPGTRLTVT.

The rearrangement joins TRBV28 to TRBJ2-7, with 7 bases lining up with TRBD2. V gave up 6 bases and J gave up 4 bases; unmatched junction bases: 12. The CDR3 consists of 15 residues. Germline V gives CDR1 MDHEN, CDR2 SYDVKM. CDR3 in amino acids: CASSPVTGTTYEQYF. In nucleotides, the CDR3 is TGTGCCAGCAGCCCCGTTACGGGGACTACGTACGAGCAGTACTTC.

V is TRBV29-1 and J is TRBJ2-3; 11 bases fit TRBD1. The CDR3 sequence is 15 residues long. The V and J ends lost 6 bases and 3 bases, in that order; junction bases with no gene match: 8. Per the germline V gene, CDR1 is SQVTM and CDR2 is ANQGSEA. The CDR3 region is CSVLRRDRGTDTQYF. The CDR3 nucleotides read TGCAGCGTCCTTAGACGGGACAGGGGGACAGATACGCAGTATTTT.